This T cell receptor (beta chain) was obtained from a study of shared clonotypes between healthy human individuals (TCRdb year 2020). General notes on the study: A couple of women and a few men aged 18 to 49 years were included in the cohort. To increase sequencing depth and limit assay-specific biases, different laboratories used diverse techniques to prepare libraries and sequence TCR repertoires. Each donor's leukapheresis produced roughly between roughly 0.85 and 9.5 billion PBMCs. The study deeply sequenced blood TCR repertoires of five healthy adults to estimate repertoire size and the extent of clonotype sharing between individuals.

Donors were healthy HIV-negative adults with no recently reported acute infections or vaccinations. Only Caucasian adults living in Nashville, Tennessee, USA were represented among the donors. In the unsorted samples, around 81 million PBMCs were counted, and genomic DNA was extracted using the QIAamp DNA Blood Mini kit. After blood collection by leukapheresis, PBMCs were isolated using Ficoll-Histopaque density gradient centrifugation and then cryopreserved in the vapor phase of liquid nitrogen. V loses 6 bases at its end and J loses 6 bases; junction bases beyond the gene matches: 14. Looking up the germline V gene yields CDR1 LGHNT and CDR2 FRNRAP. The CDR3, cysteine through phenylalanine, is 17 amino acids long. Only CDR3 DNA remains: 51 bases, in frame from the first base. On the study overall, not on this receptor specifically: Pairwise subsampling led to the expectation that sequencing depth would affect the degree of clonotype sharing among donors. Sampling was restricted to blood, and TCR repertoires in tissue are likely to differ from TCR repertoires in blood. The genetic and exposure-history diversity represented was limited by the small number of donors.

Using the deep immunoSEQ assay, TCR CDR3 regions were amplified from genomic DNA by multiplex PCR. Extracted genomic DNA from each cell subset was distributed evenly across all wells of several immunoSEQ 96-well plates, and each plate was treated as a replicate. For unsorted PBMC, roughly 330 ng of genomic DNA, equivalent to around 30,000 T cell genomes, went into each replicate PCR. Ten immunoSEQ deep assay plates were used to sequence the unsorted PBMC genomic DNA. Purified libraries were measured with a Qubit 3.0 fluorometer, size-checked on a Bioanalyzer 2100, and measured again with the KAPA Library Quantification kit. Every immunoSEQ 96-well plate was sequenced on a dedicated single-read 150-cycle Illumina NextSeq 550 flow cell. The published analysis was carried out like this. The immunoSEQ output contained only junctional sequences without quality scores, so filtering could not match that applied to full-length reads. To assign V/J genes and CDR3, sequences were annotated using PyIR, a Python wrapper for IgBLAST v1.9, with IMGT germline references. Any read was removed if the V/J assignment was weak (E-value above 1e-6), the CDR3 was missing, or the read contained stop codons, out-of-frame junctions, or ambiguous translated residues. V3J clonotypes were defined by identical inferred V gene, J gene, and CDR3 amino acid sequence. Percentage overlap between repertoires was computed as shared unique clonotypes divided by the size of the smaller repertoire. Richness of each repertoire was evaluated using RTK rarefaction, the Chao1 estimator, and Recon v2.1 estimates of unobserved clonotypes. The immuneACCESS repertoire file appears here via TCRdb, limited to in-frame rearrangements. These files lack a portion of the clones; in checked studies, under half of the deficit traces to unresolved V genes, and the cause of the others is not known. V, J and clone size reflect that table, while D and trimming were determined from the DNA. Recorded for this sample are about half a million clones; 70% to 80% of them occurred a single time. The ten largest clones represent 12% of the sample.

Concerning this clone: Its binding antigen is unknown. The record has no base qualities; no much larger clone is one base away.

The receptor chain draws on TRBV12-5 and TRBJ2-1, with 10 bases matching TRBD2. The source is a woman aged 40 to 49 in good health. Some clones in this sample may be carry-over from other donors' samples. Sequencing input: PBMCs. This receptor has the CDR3 CASGHKREGLGGNEQFF. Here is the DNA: TGTGCTAGTGGCCACAAGCGGGAGGGCCTAGGGGGCAATGAGCAGTTCTTC.